The clone carrying this T cell receptor (beta chain) was detected ten times or more. Its antigen is unidentified. The CDR3 is cut off 3 residues early in the read; its end comes from the germline J gene. The data stem from a study of T cell clonality in common variable immunodeficiency. Some clones are missing from TCRdb's copy, which holds only in-frame ones; the method was immunoSEQ multiplex PCR. The sample shows tens of thousands of clones, none of them appearing just once. Germline assignment: CDR1 MNHEY and CDR2 SVGEGT. The CDR3 loop spans 12 amino acids. V was clipped by 0 bases and J by 5 bases, with 5 bases between them. Study results and caveats: Compared with controls, CVID subjects had fewer shared TCRbeta clones. Fewer deletions and N-nucleotide insertions were reportedly seen in common variable immunodeficiency TCR beta sequences. TCRbeta clonality was increased in CVID versus healthy controls.

Sequences were obtained from peripheral blood mononuclear cells. This sequence originates from a person aged 18 to 70 in good health. The J gene is TRBJ2-7, the V gene TRBV6-2 or TRBV6-3; D is ambiguous. CDR3 DNA, as far as it was read: TGTGCCAGCAGTTACTCGGCCCACGAG. It is translated as CASSYSAHE. The complete CDR3 reads CASSYSAHEQYF.